The 20 T cell receptor beta chains reported below all come from one sample, sequenced in a study of shared clonotypes between healthy human individuals. Clones were read by immunoSEQ multiplex PCR, and TCRdb kept only the in-frame ones, dropping some. The sample comprises about 1.4 million clones, around 97% of which are singletons, and more than 0.9% rests with the top ten. The sequenced material came from naive CD4+ T cells sorted from blood. Subset denoted: CD45RA+ positively selected. The receptors were gathered from a man aged 30 to 39 in good health.

The V call is TRBV29-1, the J call TRBJ2-3; perhaps TRBD2 as D (6 bases). The V and J ends lost 6 bases and 0 bases respectively, with 16 bases between them. The CDR3 sequence is 15 residues long. CDR1 is SQVTM, CDR2 ANQGSEA, per germline. Written as DNA, the CDR3 is TGCAGCGTCGGCTCGCGGCTAGCGAGCACAGATACGCAGTATTTT. Protein sequence: CSVGSRLASTDTQYF.

The V and J genes are TRBV5-6 and TRBJ2-7; D gene uncertain. V dropped 0 bases and J dropped 5 bases, with 12 bases sitting between them. CDR3 length: 14 residues. Germline CDR1 is SGHDT and CDR2 is YYEEEE. CDR3 sequence: CASSLDPTKDEQYF. CDR3 nucleotide sequence: TGTGCCAGCAGCTTGGATCCTACAAAGGACGAGCAGTACTTC. Full variable domain (missing parts from reference TRBV5-6 and TRBJ2-7): DAGVTQSPTHLIKTRGQQVTLRCSPKSGHDTVSWYQQALGQGPQFIFQYYEEEERQRGNFPDRFSGHQFPNYSSELNVNALLLGDSALYLCASSLDPTKDEQYFGPGTRLTVT.

The CDR3 region has the DNA TGTGCCAGCAGCCGCTCCGGGACTAGCGAGACCTACGAGCAGTACTTC. Translating it yields CASSRSGTSETYEQYF. The chain is built from TRBV5-6 and TRBJ2-7; 10 bases match TRBD2. This CDR3 spans 16 amino acids. CDR1 and CDR2 from the germline V gene are SGHDT and YYEEEE. The ends lost 4 bases at V and 2 bases at J; junction bases unmatched: 9.

This chain uses TRBV19 with TRBJ2-2, with D maybe TRBD2 (5 bases). Trimming removed 8 bases from V and 6 bases from J, with 19 bases in between. The length of the CDR3 is 15 residues. The germline V gene has CDR1 LNHDA and CDR2 SQIVND (reference sequence). The CDR3 is CASGRTGLIAGELFF. The CDR3 coding sequence is TGTGCCAGTGGCAGGACGGGGTTGATTGCCGGGGAGCTGTTTTTT.

The chain employs TRBV10-3 and TRBJ1-4; possible D gene TRBD1, 5 bases. The CDR3 runs 15 residues. Trimming removed 5 bases from V and 2 bases from J, with 12 bases in between. From germline, CDR1 is ENHRY and CDR2 SYGVKD. CDR3 residues: CAISTGVTTNEKLFF. In DNA, the CDR3 is TGTGCCATCAGTACAGGTGTGACGACTAATGAAAAACTGTTTTTT.

The chain combines TRBV6-1 with TRBJ2-2; TRBD1 aligns across 8 bases. CDR3 length: 15 residues. Trimming at V came to 3 bases and at J to 3 bases, leaving 3 bases not matched to a gene. The germline gives CDR1 MNHNS, CDR2 SASEGT. The CDR3 loop is CASSEPDRDTGELFF. The DNA of the CDR3 is TGTGCCAGCAGTGAGCCGGACAGGGACACCGGGGAGCTGTTTTTT.

V gene TRBV28 combines with J gene TRBJ1-1; a weak D match, TRBD1 (6 bases). This CDR3 is built from 15 residues. Per germline, CDR1 MDHEN and CDR2 SYDVKM. Trimming took off 7 bases at V and 5 bases at J, with 20 bases between the two ends. This chain's CDR3 is CASTLKRGVLTEAFF. The CDR3 nucleotides read TGTGCCAGCACCCTGAAGAGGGGGGTACTTACTGAAGCTTTCTTT.

The CDR3 DNA reads TGTGCCAGCAGCTTATACCCTAGCGGGAGACGTATTAGTTACAATGAGCAGTTCTTC. It specifies CASSLYPSGRRISYNEQFF. The rearrangement links TRBV11-2 to TRBJ2-1, with 10 bases matching TRBD2. V dropped 2 bases and J dropped 4; count of bases not matched to a gene: 14. Germline-derived CDR1 and CDR2 are SGHAT and FQNNGV. This CDR3 comprises 19 residues.

This clone was seen only once. The rearrangement links TRBV7-6 to TRBJ2-2; D uncertain. Germline loops: CDR1 SGHVS, CDR2 FNYEAQ. CDR3 length: 13 amino acids. The V end lost 1 base, the J end lost 6 bases, and 6 bases lay between the germline ends. In DNA, the CDR3 is TGTGCCAGCAGCTTAGAATGGGCCGGGGAGCTGTTTTTT. This gives the protein CASSLEWAGELFF.

V usage is TRBV9 and J usage is TRBJ1-2, with D perhaps matching TRBD1 (6 bases). V gave up 3 bases and J gave up 4 bases, with 10 bases separating them. CDR1 is SGDLS, CDR2 YYNGEE, per germline. CDR3 length: 13 amino acids. Written as DNA, the CDR3 is TGTGCCAGCAGCGAAAGGGGGGGCTATGGCTACACCTTC. It specifies CASSERGGYGYTF.

The chain uses TRBV29-1 and TRBJ2-1, with a possible D match to TRBD2 (6 bases). Germline CDR1 is SQVTM and CDR2 is ANQGSEA. The CDR3 is made up of 15 amino acids. Trimming removed 6 bases from V and 0 bases from J, with 15 bases in between. The CDR3 DNA sequence: TGCAGCGTCCGGCGGCGGGATAACTCCTACAATGAGCAGTTCTTC. This sequence encodes CSVRRRDNSYNEQFF.

This chain uses TRBV15 with TRBJ1-5; D ambiguous. This CDR3 region has 15 residues. With 3 bases removed from V and 6 bases from J, the gap between germline ends came to 15 bases. Per germline, CDR1 LNHNV and CDR2 YYDKDF (reference sequence). CDR3 protein: CATSSAREVGQPQHF. CDR3 DNA sequence: TGTGCCACCAGCAGTGCGAGGGAGGTTGGTCAGCCCCAGCATTTT.

J is TRBJ2-3 and V is TRBV6-1, with 9 bases that match TRBD2. CDR1 and CDR2 from the germline V gene are MNHNS and SASEGT. The trim removed 1 base at V and 7 bases at J, leaving 9 bases unmatched. The CDR3 has 16 amino acids. The CDR3: CASSEGVGGRGNTQYF. CDR3 in DNA: TGTGCCAGCAGTGAAGGGGTCGGCGGGAGGGGGAATACGCAGTATTTT.

V usage is TRBV6-1 and J usage is TRBJ1-5, with 7 nucleotides matching TRBD1. J was trimmed by 3 bases and V by 3 bases; bases with no gene match: 8. Germline loops: CDR1 MNHNS, CDR2 SASEGT. The CDR3 length is 16 residues. CDR3 loop: CASSEQTGHLNQPQHF. The CDR3 DNA follows: TGTGCCAGCAGTGAGCAGACAGGGCATCTCAATCAGCCCCAGCATTTT.

The genes are TRBV7-3 and TRBJ1-5; no firm D call. CDR3 length: 13 residues. V lost 4 bases and J 8 bases, leaving 12 bases between the germline ends. Per the germline V gene, CDR1 is SGHTA and CDR2 is FQGTGA. The CDR3 here is CASSSGPGKPQHF. The DNA for the CDR3 is TGTGCCAGCAGCTCAGGACCTGGGAAGCCCCAGCATTTT.

The chain employs TRBV6-5 and TRBJ2-2, with D possibly TRBD1 on 6 matching bases. Deletions cut 7 bases from V and 3 bases from J, with 15 bases between. The CDR3 has 15 residues. Germline V gene data show CDR1 as MNHEY and CDR2 as SVGAGI. CDR3 in amino acids: CASKGQLADTGELFF. The CDR3 DNA sequence: TGTGCCAGCAAAGGACAGCTCGCAGACACCGGGGAGCTGTTTTTT.

This chain joins TRBV9 and TRBJ1-2; 8 bases are a match to TRBD1. V trimming: 3 bases; J trimming: 0 bases; junction bases outside the gene matches: 10. Germline V lookup: CDR1 SGDLS, CDR2 YYNGEE. There are 17 residues in the CDR3. The CDR3 bases are TGTGCCAGCAGCGCCCGACAGGGGAGCGTAGCTAACTATGGCTACACCTTC. This encodes CASSARQGSVANYGYTF.

Regarding this clone: Other nucleotide sequences from this sample produce the same CDR3. The rearrangement links TRBV5-1 to TRBJ1-4, with no clear D. Trimming cost V 5 bases and J 0 bases, with 5 bases left between them. This CDR3 is 13 amino acids long. Germline CDR1 reads SGHRS; CDR2 reads YFSETQ. The CDR3 sequence: CASRRATNEKLFF. The DNA of the CDR3 is TGCGCCAGCAGGAGAGCAACTAATGAAAAACTGTTTTTT. Variable domain in full (rest from reference TRBV5-1 and TRBJ1-4): KAGVTQTPRYLIKTRGQQVTLSCSPISGHRSVSWYQQTPGQGLQFLFEYFSETQRNKGNFPGRFSGRQFSNSRSEMNVSTLELGDSALYLCASRRATNEKLFFGSGTQLSVL.

This chain connects TRBV7-2 to TRBJ2-5; TRBD1 agrees at 11 bases. V trimming: 4 bases; J trimming: 5 bases; junction bases outside the gene matches: 9. The CDR3 is made up of 16 amino acids. CDR1 SGHTA and CDR2 FQGNSA come from the germline V gene. DNA for the CDR3: TGTGCCAGCAGCTCCCCCCGGACAGGGGGCGCTGAGACCCAGTACTTC. Protein: CASSSPRTGGAETQYF. The variable domain in full, with the rest retrieved from reference TRBV7-2 and TRBJ2-5, is GAGVSQSPSNKVTEKGKDVELRCDPISGHTALYWYRQSLGQGLEFLIYFQGNSAPDKSGLPSDRFSAERTGGSVSTLTIQRTQQEDSAVYLCASSSPRTGGAETQYFGPGTRLLVL.

The count of this clone is one. A read error may produce the germline difference seen at one junction end. This sample includes further DNA sequences coding for the same CDR3. The chain combines TRBV27 with TRBJ1-5, with 7 nucleotides matching TRBD1. Germline CDR1 and CDR2: MNHEY and SMNVEV (reference sequence). CDR3 length: 14 amino acids. The CDR3 spells CASSSRQGRQPQHF. Written as DNA, the CDR3 is TGTGCCAGCAGTTCAAGACAGGGACGTCAGCCCCAGCACTTT.